Listed below are T cell receptor beta chains from one sample, sequenced in a study of blood T cell repertoires in COVID-19. Assay: immunoSEQ multiplex PCR; the TCRdb copy retains only in-frame clones and omits some. Of 200,000 to 300,000 clones detected, 70% to 85% appear once; the ten largest clones hold more than 8%. Input material: peripheral blood. Receptors originate from an elderly woman with acute or convalescent COVID-19. Both conserved end residues are part of each CDR3.

j_call: TRBJ1-3
v_call: TRBV5-6
cdr3_length: 14
cdr3_aa: CASSLRGSGNTIYF

j_call: TRBJ1-6
v_call: TRBV5-6
cdr3_length: 15
cdr3_aa: CASSLSPFNNSPLHF

j_call: TRBJ1-2
v_call: TRBV12-3/TRBV12-4
cdr3_length: 13
cdr3_aa: CASRNGDSYGYTF

j_call: TRBJ1-2
v_call: TRBV10-3
cdr3_length: 13
cdr3_aa: CAITSGGALGYTF

j_call: TRBJ2-3
v_call: TRBV7-9
cdr3_length: 13
cdr3_aa: CASSRSGPDTQYF

j_call: TRBJ1-1
v_call: TRBV4-1
cdr3_length: 16
cdr3_aa: CASSQEQGLANTEAFF

j_call: TRBJ1-2
v_call: TRBV2
cdr3_length: 14
cdr3_aa: CASSESFRDYGYTF

j_call: TRBJ1-6
v_call: TRBV4-1
cdr3_length: 21
cdr3_aa: CASSQDYFPEAGRTYNSPLHF

j_call: TRBJ2-3
v_call: TRBV4-2
cdr3_length: 15
cdr3_aa: CASSQEGAGTDTQYF

j_call: TRBJ1-2
v_call: TRBV3-1/TRBV3-2
cdr3_length: 14
cdr3_aa: CASSQGRGGGGYTF

j_call: TRBJ1-4
v_call: TRBV6-5
cdr3_length: 13
cdr3_aa: CASGGVNNEKLFF

j_call: TRBJ2-1
v_call: TRBV5-5
cdr3_length: 17
cdr3_aa: CASSFNSAGGSYNEQFF

j_call: TRBJ1-4
v_call: TRBV6-4
cdr3_length: 18
cdr3_aa: CASSDPSGSDFGDEKLFF

j_call: TRBJ1-5
v_call: TRBV20-1
cdr3_length: 14
cdr3_aa: CSASPGAGNQPQHF

j_call: TRBJ1-2
v_call: TRBV6-5
cdr3_length: 13
cdr3_aa: CASGQGVGYGYTF

j_call: TRBJ2-7
v_call: TRBV3-1/TRBV3-2
cdr3_length: 12
cdr3_aa: CASSQGQGEQYF

j_call: TRBJ1-6
v_call: TRBV6-4
cdr3_length: 13
cdr3_aa: CASSEQAGSPLHF

j_call: TRBJ2-3
v_call: TRBV7-9
cdr3_length: 19
cdr3_aa: CASSFEPRLAGGWGWTQYF

j_call: TRBJ1-1
v_call: TRBV6-5
cdr3_length: 11
cdr3_aa: CASSYGIEAFF

j_call: TRBJ1-5
v_call: TRBV6-6
cdr3_length: 15
cdr3_aa: CASSLGNRNGQPQHF

j_call: TRBJ1-4
v_call: TRBV6-6
cdr3_length: 15
cdr3_aa: CASSHSPATNEKLFF

j_call: TRBJ2-5
v_call: TRBV28
cdr3_length: 14
cdr3_aa: CASSGWDTQETQYF

j_call: TRBJ2-2
v_call: TRBV3-1/TRBV3-2
cdr3_length: 16
cdr3_aa: CASGTRGQGHTGELFF

j_call: TRBJ1-5
v_call: TRBV10-3
cdr3_length: 16
cdr3_aa: CAISESAGGGGQPQHF

j_call: TRBJ1-6
v_call: TRBV19
cdr3_length: 16
cdr3_aa: CASSTSGTPPNSPLHF

j_call: TRBJ2-2
v_call: TRBV11-2
cdr3_length: 15
cdr3_aa: CASSPDLAGNGELFF

j_call: TRBJ1-1
v_call: TRBV18
cdr3_length: 13
cdr3_aa: CASSPTSTGGTFF

j_call: TRBJ2-3
v_call: TRBV3-1/TRBV3-2
cdr3_length: 15
cdr3_aa: CASSRRLARTDTQYF

j_call: TRBJ2-1
v_call: TRBV2
cdr3_length: 14
cdr3_aa: CASSEGRVPNEQFF

j_call: TRBJ2-5
v_call: TRBV30
cdr3_length: 13
cdr3_aa: CAWSVIAEETQYF

j_call: TRBJ2-7
v_call: TRBV5-4
cdr3_length: 15
cdr3_aa: CASSLSGTGNYEQYF

j_call: TRBJ1-2
v_call: TRBV3-1/TRBV3-2
cdr3_length: 13
cdr3_aa: CASSQGKGVGYTF

j_call: TRBJ1-2
v_call: TRBV28
cdr3_length: 16
cdr3_aa: CASSSLSGNRIQGYTF

j_call: TRBJ2-5
v_call: TRBV2
cdr3_length: 15
cdr3_aa: CASSPLTGGQETQYF

j_call: TRBJ1-2
v_call: TRBV14
cdr3_length: 14
cdr3_aa: CASSHGQGDVGYTF

j_call: TRBJ2-5
v_call: TRBV6-2/TRBV6-3
cdr3_length: 18
cdr3_aa: CASSYSSETRVVQETQYF

j_call: TRBJ1-2
v_call: TRBV4-1
cdr3_length: 17
cdr3_aa: CASSLPGQGARNYGYTF

j_call: TRBJ1-3
v_call: TRBV19
cdr3_length: 17
cdr3_aa: CASSPSTSGTGGNTIYF

j_call: TRBJ1-3
v_call: TRBV19
cdr3_length: 16
cdr3_aa: CASSILQANSGNTIYF

j_call: TRBJ2-7
v_call: TRBV27
cdr3_length: 14
cdr3_aa: CASSFGTGGNEQYF

j_call: TRBJ1-3
v_call: TRBV7-3
cdr3_length: 16
cdr3_aa: CASSPTGTISGNTIYF

j_call: TRBJ1-2
v_call: TRBV19
cdr3_length: 16
cdr3_aa: CARRFRDRGGNYGYTF

j_call: TRBJ2-2
v_call: TRBV27
cdr3_length: 17
cdr3_aa: CASSRTSLVIGSGELFF

j_call: TRBJ1-5
v_call: TRBV18
cdr3_length: 16
cdr3_aa: CASSPNPGQFNQPQHF